Presented here are 14 T cell receptor beta chains from one specimen sequenced in a study of blood T cell repertoires in COVID-19. Here immunoSEQ multiplex PCR was the method, and the copy in TCRdb shows in-frame clones only, minus some. Of 150,000 to 200,000 clones listed, roughly 87% were seen once; the top ten hold approximately 8.1%. Sequences were obtained from peripheral blood. The receptors were gathered from a woman aged 60-75 years with COVID-19, enrolled during active disease.

This chain connects TRBV9 to TRBJ2-1; D remains unclear. V dropped 4 bases and J dropped 2 bases, with 13 bases sitting between them. This CDR3 is built from 15 residues. Per germline, CDR1 SGDLS and CDR2 YYNGEE. CDR3 residues: CASSPVGLAYNEQFF. In DNA form, the CDR3 reads TGTGCCAGCAGCCCCGTTGGCCTGGCCTACAATGAGCAGTTCTTC.

This clone was counted only a few times. The rearrangement links TRBV4-1 to TRBJ2-1; TRBD2 matches 14 bases. V shed 3 bases and J 8 bases; nucleotides not matched to a gene: 3. The CDR3 is made up of 15 amino acids. Germline lookup yields CDR1 MGHRA and CDR2 YSYEKL. CDR3 sequence reads: CASSQGLAGVDEQFF. As DNA, the CDR3 is TGCGCCAGCAGCCAGGGACTAGCGGGGGTCGATGAGCAGTTCTTC.

The table lists this clone with a few counts. V and J are TRBV19 and TRBJ2-3; possible D gene TRBD2, 6 bases. This CDR3 is 12 amino acids long. Trimming stripped 6 bases from V and 10 bases from J, with 14 bases between. The V gene's germline CDR1 is LNHDA and CDR2 SQIVND (reference sequence). CDR3 sequence: CASSRGTDAQYF. The CDR3 nucleotides are TGTGCCAGTAGCCGAGGGACTGACGCGCAGTATTTT. Variable domain in full (rest from reference TRBV19 and TRBJ2-3): DGGITQSPKYLFRKEGQNVTLSCEQNLNHDAMYWYRQDPGQGLRLIYYSQIVNDFQKGDIAEGYSVSREKKESFPLTVTSAQKNPTAFYLCASSRGTDAQYFGPGTRLTVL.

The chain combines TRBV1 with TRBJ2-1; the table names TRBD1, a call not compared with the DNA. TRBV1 counts as a pseudogene. CDR3 size: 15 residues. CDR3 nucleotide sequence: TGCACCAGCAGCCACCCAGGGTTCGCCTACAATGAGCAGTTCTTC. It encodes CTSSHPGFAYNEQFF.

This clone was seen more than once but under ten times. The rearrangement links TRBV6-2 or TRBV6-3 to TRBJ1-5; 9 nucleotides agree with TRBD1. This CDR3 is 16 amino acids long. Trimming cost V 2 bases and J 3 bases; bases outside gene matches: 5. The V gene's germline CDR1 is MNHEY and CDR2 SVGEGT. CDR3 protein: CASSYLGTGSNQPQHF. CDR3 coding DNA: TGTGCCAGCAGTTACCTAGGGACAGGGTCCAATCAGCCCCAGCATTTT.

This clone occurred a few times. The chain links TRBV5-1 to TRBJ1-3, with TRBD1 as a possible D gene (6 bases). The CDR3 contains 16 residues. Germline lookup yields CDR1 SGHRS and CDR2 YFSETQ. The V and J ends lost 0 bases and 3 bases respectively, with 13 bases between them. CDR3 DNA: TGCGCCAGCAGCTTGGACAGGGTCTTAAGTGGAAACACCATATATTTT. Encoded protein: CASSLDRVLSGNTIYF.

The rearrangement joins TRBV6-4 to TRBJ1-6; TRBD1 is a possible D gene (5 bases). V lost 8 bases, J lost 10 bases, and 18 bases lay in between. The germline gives CDR1 MRHNA, CDR2 SNTAGT. The CDR3 runs 14 residues. CDR3 DNA: TGTGCCAGCGGCTCCGGCAGGGTGGGATCACCCCTCCACTTT. This codes for CASGSGRVGSPLHF.

CDR3 in DNA: TGTGCCAGCAGTCAGGGGACCGGAAACACCATATATTTT. Its translation is CASSQGTGNTIYF. This chain uses TRBV2 with TRBJ1-3; D is perhaps TRBD1 (6 bases). V was pared by 5 bases and J by 4 bases, with 9 bases between. The CDR3 spans 13 residues. Germline loops: CDR1 SNHLY, CDR2 FYNNEI.

The rearrangement links TRBV4-2 to TRBJ2-1, with TRBD2 identical over 7 bases. J lost 0 bases, V lost 1 base, and 9 bases had no gene match. There are 18 residues in the CDR3. Germline V lookup: CDR1 LGHNA, CDR2 YNFKEQ. CDR3: CASSQGSGGPSSYNEQFF. The CDR3 region has the DNA TGTGCCAGCAGCCAAGGATCGGGAGGTCCGAGCTCCTACAATGAGCAGTTCTTC.

Comments on this clone: The same CDR3 is also encoded by other DNA sequences in this sample. The chain has TRBV5-1 and TRBJ1-6, with 8 nucleotides matching TRBD1. The CDR3 contains 14 residues. The germline V gene has CDR1 SGHRS and CDR2 YFSETQ. V was clipped by 0 bases and J by 10 bases; unmatched bases: 3. The CDR3: CASSLGTGNSPLHF. The DNA of the CDR3 is TGCGCCAGCAGCTTGGGGACAGGGAACTCACCCCTCCACTTT.

The J gene is TRBJ2-7, the V gene TRBV12-2; the table's D gene call, TRBD2, was not cross checked with the DNA. TRBV12-2 is a listed pseudogene. The CDR3 totals 16 residues. The CDR3 DNA sequence: TGTGCAAGTCGCCCCCCCCGGGCAGCGGCTTCCTACGAGCAGTACTTC. Protein sequence: CASRPPRAAASYEQYF.

This CDR3 reads CASSPENSRIYEQYF. The CDR3 nucleotides are TGCGCCAGCAGCCCCGAGAACTCCCGCATCTACGAGCAGTACTTC. The chain couples TRBV5-1 to TRBJ2-7; D unresolved. CDR1 is SGHRS, CDR2 YFSETQ, per germline. The CDR3 totals 15 residues. V was trimmed by 4 bases and J by 3 bases, leaving 17 bases between them.

The V and J genes are TRBV7-3 and TRBJ1-6; D is uncertain. CDR1 and CDR2 from the germline V gene are SGHTA and FQGTGA. The CDR3 spans 14 residues. Trimming shortened V by 0 bases and J by 6 bases, and 6 bases separated the two germline ends. CDR3 residues: CASSLTAANSPLHF. CDR3 coding DNA: TGTGCCAGCAGCTTAACAGCCGCTAATTCACCCCTCCACTTT.

The chain carries TRBV15 and TRBJ1-5; maybe TRBD1 (6 bases). Trimming removed 3 bases from V and 0 bases from J, with 24 bases in between. The CDR3 covers 20 residues. Germline values: CDR1 LNHNV, CDR2 YYDKDF (reference sequence). The DNA of the CDR3 is TGTGCCACCAGCAGCACCCAGGGGTTTTCGATGGTGTTTAGCAATCAGCCCCAGCATTTT. This sequence encodes CATSSTQGFSMVFSNQPQHF.